These 5 T cell receptor beta chains came from one sample sequenced in a study of cytomegalovirus exposure and HLA in healthy donors (dated by TCRdb to the late 2010s). The library came from the immunoSEQ multiplex PCR assay. The multiplex PCR relied on a mix of 60 forward primers for TCR Vbeta segments and 13 reverse primers for TCR Jbeta segments. Imported from immuneACCESS, the table was reduced by TCRdb to in-frame sequences with V and J called. These copies leave out some clones; in studies compared against another copy, an unresolved V gene accounts for under half, and the cause of the remainder is not known. The table for this sample lists about 160,000 clones; around 80% of them were counted only once. The ten largest clones add up to more than 1.5% of the sample. Sequencing was carried out using PBMCs. The source is a man between 18 and 29 years old in good health and CMV-seronegative.

V gene TRBV5-1 combines with J gene TRBJ2-2, with a weak D call TRBD2 (5 bases). The CDR3 runs to 17 residues. V lost 0 bases and J lost 0, with 12 bases in between. Germline V gives CDR1 SGHRS, CDR2 YFSETQ. CDR3 coding DNA: TGCGCCAGCAGCTTGGATCCGGGGAAACCGAACACCGGGGAGCTGTTTTTT. It codes for CASSLDPGKPNTGELFF.

Worth noting for this clone: One end of the junction does not line up with germline, which may come from a read error. The same CDR3 also results from other DNA sequences found in this sample. This chain links TRBV19 with TRBJ2-5; 9 positions agree with TRBD2. The CDR3 has 15 residues. The germline V gene has CDR1 LNHDA and CDR2 SQIVND (reference sequence). CDR3 coding DNA: TGTGCCAGTAGTATAGTGTTAGCGGGAGCAGAGACCCAATACTTC. Its protein product is CASSIVLAGAETQYF.

The chain links TRBV9 to TRBJ2-3; 8 positions agree with TRBD1. The V gene end was trimmed by 2 bases and the J gene end by 1 base; junction bases not matched to a gene: 9. Germline-derived CDR1 and CDR2 are SGDLS and YYNGEE. The CDR3 runs 17 residues. The CDR3 reads CASSVTPGQGGTDTQYF. CDR3 bases: TGTGCCAGCAGCGTTACCCCCGGACAGGGCGGCACAGATACGCAGTATTTT. Based on the CDR3 plus reference TRBV9 and TRBJ2-3, the full variable domain is DSGVTQTPKHLITATGQRVTLRCSPRSGDLSVYWYQQSLDQGLQFLIQYYNGEERAKGNILERFSAQQFPDLHSELNLSSLELGDSALYFCASSVTPGQGGTDTQYFGPGTRLTVL.

The chain uses TRBV7-6 and TRBJ2-3; 10 positions match TRBD1. Trimming took 4 bases from V and 0 from J; bases not matched to a gene: 7. Per germline, CDR1 SGHVS and CDR2 FNYEAQ. This CDR3 is built from 17 residues. The CDR3 DNA sequence: TGTGCCAGCAGCTCAACCGGGACAGGGGTCAGCACAGATACGCAGTATTTT. Residues: CASSSTGTGVSTDTQYF.

The chain carries TRBV2 and TRBJ1-2; the D gene is possibly TRBD1 (5 bases). Trimming removed 7 bases at V and 1 base at J, with 10 bases between. The germline CDR1 and CDR2 sequences are SNHLY and FYNNEI. CDR3 size: 13 residues. The CDR3, as DNA: TGTGCCAGCATTCCAGGGATTAACTATGGCTACACCTTC. It is translated as CASIPGINYGYTF.